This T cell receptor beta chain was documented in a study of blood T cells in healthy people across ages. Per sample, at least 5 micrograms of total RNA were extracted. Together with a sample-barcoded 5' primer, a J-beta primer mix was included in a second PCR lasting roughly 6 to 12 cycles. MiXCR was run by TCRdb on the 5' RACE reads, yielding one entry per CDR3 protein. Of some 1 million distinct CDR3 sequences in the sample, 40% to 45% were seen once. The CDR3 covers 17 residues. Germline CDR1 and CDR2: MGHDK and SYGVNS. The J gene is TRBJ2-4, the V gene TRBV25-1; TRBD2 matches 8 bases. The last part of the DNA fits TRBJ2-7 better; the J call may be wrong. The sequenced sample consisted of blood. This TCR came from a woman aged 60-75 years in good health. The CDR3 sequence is CASSEWDPGLGTYEQYF. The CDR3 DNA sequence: TGTGCCAGCAGTGAATGGGACCCGGGACTAGGGACCTACGAGCAGTACTTC.